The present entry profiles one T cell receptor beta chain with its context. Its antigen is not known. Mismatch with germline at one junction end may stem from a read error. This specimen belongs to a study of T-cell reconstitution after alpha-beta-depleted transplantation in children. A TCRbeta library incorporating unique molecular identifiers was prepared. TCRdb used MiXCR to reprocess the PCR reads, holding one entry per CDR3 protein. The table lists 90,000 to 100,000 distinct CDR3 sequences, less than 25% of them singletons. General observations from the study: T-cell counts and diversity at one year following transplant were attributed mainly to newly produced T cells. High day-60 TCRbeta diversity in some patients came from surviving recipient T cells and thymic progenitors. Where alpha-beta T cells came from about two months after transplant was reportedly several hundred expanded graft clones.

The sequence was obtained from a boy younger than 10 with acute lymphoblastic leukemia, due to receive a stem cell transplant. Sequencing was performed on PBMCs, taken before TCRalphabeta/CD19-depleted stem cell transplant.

The CDR3 DNA follows: TGTGCCAGCAGAACAAAAAGCGGCAGCTCCTACAATCAGCAGTTCTTC. Translation: CASRTKSGSSYNQQFF. The V call is TRBV7-2, the J call TRBJ2-1; TRBD2 is a possible D gene (5 bases). The CDR3 consists of 16 residues. The germline V gene has CDR1 SGHTA and CDR2 FQGNSA. The entire variable domain, with the rest obtained from reference TRBV7-2 and TRBJ2-1, is as follows: GAGVSQSPSNKVTEKGKDVELRCDPISGHTALYWYRQSLGQGLEFLIYFQGNSAPDKSGLPSDRFSAERTGGSVSTLTIQRTQQEDSAVYLCASRTKSGSSYNQQFFGPGTRLTVL.